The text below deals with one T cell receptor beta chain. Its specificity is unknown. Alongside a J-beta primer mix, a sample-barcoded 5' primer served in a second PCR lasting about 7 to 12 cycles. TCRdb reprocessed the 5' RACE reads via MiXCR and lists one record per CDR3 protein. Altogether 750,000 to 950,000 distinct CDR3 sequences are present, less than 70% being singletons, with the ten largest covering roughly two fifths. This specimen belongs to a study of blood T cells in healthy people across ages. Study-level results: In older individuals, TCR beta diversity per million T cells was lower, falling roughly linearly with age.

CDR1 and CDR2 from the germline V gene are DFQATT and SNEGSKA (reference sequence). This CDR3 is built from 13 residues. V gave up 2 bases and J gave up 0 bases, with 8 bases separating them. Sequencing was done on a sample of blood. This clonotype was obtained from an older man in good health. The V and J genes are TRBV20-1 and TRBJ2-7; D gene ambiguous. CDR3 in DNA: TGCAGTGCTAGAATGGGATTCTCCTACGAGCAGTACTTC. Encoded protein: CSARMGFSYEQYF.